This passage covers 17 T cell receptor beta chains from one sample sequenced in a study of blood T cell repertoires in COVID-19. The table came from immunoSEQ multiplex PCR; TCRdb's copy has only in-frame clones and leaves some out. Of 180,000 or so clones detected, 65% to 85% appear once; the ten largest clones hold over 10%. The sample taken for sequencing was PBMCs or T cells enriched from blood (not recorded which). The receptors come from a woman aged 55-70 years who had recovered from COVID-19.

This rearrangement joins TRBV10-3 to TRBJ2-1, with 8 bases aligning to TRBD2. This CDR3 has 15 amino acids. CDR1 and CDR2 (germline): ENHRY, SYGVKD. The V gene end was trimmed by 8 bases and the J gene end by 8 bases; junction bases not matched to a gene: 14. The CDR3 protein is CAISEGVAGLDEQFF. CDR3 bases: TGTGCCATCTCAGAAGGGGTAGCGGGATTGGATGAGCAGTTCTTC.

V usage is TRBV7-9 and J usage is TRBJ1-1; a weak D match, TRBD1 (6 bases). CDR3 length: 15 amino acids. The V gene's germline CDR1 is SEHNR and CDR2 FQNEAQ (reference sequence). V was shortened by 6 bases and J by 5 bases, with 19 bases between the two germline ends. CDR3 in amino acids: CASRYPTGSGTEAFF. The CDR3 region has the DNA TGTGCCAGCAGGTACCCTACAGGGTCGGGGACTGAAGCTTTCTTT. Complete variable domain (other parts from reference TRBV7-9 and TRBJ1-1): DTGVSQNPRHKITKRGQNVTFRCDPISEHNRLYWYRQTLGQGPEFLTYFQNEAQLEKSRLLSDRFSAERPKGSFSTLEIQRTEQGDSAMYLCASRYPTGSGTEAFFGQGTRLTVV.

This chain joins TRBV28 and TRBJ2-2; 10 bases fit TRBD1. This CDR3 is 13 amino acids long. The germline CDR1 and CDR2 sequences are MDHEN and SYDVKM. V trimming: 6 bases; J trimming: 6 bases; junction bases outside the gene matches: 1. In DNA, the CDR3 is TGTGCCAGCAGAGGACAGGGGGCCGGGGAGCTGTTTTTT. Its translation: CASRGQGAGELFF.

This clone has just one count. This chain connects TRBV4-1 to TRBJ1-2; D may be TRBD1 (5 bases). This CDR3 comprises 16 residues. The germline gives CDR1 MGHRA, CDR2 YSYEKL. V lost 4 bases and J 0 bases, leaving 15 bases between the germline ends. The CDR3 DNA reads TGCGCCAGCAGCCTTGGGGCTCAGGGCGCTAACTATGGCTACACCTTC. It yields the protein CASSLGAQGANYGYTF.

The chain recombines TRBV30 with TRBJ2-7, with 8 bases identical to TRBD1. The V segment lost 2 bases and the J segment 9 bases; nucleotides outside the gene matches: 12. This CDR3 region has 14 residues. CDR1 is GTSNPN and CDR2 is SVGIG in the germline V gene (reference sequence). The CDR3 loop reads CAWSSLVGQGGQYF. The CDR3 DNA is TGTGCCTGGAGTAGCCTCGTCGGACAGGGTGGGCAGTACTTC.

The CDR3 protein is CASSLVGDGSNSPLHF. CDR3 DNA sequence: TGCGCCAGCAGCTTGGTAGGAGACGGAAGCAATTCACCCCTCCACTTT. The chain couples TRBV5-1 to TRBJ1-6, with unresolved D. The CDR3 is 16 residues long. Germline CDR1 and CDR2: SGHRS and YFSETQ. The ends were cut back, 0 bases at V and 7 bases at J, with 14 bases in the middle.

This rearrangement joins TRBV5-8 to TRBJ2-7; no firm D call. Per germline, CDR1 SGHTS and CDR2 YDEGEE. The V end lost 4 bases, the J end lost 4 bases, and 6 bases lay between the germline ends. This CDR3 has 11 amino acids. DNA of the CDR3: TGTGCCAGCAGCAAACTTTACGAGCAGTACTTC. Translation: CASSKLYEQYF.

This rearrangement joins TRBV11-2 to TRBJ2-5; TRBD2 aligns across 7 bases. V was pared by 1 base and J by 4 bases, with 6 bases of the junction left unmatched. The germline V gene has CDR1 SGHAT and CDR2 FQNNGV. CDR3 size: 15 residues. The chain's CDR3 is CASSLGRELGETQYF. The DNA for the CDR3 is TGTGCCAGCAGCTTAGGGCGGGAGCTGGGAGAGACCCAGTACTTC.

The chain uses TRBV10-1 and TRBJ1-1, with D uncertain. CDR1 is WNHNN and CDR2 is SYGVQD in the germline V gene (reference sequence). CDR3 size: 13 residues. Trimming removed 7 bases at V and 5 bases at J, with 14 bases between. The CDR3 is CASTRVIGTEAFF. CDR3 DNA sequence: TGCGCCAGCACTCGGGTGATCGGGACTGAAGCTTTCTTT.

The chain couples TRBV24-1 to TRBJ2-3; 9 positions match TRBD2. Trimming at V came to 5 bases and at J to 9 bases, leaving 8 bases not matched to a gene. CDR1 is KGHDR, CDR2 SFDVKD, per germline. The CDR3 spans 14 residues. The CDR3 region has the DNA TGTGCCACCAGTGCGCATAGCGGGAGAGTAACGCAGTATTTT. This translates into CATSAHSGRVTQYF.

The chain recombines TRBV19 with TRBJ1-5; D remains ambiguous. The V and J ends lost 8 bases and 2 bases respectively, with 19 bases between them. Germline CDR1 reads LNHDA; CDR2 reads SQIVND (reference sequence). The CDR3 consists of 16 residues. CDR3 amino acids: CASHPAGAGRNQPQHF. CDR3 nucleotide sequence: TGTGCCAGTCATCCCGCGGGAGCAGGTCGCAATCAGCCCCAGCATTTT.

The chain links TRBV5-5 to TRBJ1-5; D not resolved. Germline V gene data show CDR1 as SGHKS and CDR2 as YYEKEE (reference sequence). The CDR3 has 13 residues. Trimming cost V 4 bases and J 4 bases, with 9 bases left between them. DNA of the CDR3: TGTGCCAGCAGCAGGACGGGGAATCAGCCCCAGCATTTT. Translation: CASSRTGNQPQHF.

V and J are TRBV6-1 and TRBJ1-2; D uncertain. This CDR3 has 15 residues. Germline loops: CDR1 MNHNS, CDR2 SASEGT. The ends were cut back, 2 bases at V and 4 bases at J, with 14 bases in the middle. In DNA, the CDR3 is TGTGCCAGCAGTGAAATGAAGGAGGCCTTCTATGGCTACACCTTC. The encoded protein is CASSEMKEAFYGYTF.

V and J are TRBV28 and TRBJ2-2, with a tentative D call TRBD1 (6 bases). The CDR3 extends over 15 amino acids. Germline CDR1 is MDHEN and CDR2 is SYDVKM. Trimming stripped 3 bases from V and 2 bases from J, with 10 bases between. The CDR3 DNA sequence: TGTGCCAGCAGTTTCCTCGGGACAAACACCGGGGAGCTGTTTTTT. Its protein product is CASSFLGTNTGELFF.

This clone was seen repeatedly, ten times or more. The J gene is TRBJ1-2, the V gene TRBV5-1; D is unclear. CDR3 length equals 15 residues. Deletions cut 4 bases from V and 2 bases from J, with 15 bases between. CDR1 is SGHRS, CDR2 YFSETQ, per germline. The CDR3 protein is CASSAGGSDNYGYTF. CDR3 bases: TGCGCCAGCAGCGCGGGTGGCAGTGACAACTATGGCTACACCTTC.

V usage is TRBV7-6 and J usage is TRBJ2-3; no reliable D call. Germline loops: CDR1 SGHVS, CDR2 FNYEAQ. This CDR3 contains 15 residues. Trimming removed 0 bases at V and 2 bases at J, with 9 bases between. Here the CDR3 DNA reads TGTGCCAGCAGCTTAGCGTCAACAGCCACAGATACGCAGTATTTT. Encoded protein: CASSLASTATDTQYF. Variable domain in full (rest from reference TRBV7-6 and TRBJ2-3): GAGVSQSPRYKVTKRGQDVALRCDPISGHVSLYWYRQALGQGPEFLTYFNYEAQQDKSGLPNDRFSAERPEGSISTLTIQRTEQRDSAMYRCASSLASTATDTQYFGPGTRLTVL.

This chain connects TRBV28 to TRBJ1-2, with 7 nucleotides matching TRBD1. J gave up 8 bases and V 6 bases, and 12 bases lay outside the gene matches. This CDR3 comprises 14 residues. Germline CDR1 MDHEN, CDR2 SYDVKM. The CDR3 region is CASSQGRQGEGYTF. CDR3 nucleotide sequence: TGTGCCAGCAGCCAGGGAAGACAGGGTGAAGGCTACACCTTC.